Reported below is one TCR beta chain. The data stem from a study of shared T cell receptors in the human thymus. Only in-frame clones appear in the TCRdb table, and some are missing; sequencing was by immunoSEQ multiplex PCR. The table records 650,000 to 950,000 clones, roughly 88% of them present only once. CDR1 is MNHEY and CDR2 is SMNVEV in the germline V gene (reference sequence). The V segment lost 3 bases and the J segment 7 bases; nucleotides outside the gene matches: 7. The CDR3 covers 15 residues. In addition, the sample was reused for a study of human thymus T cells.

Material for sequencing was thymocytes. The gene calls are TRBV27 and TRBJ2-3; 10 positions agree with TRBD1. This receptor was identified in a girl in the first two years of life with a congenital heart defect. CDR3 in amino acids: CASSLSRDRGYTQYF. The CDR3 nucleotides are TGTGCCAGCAGTTTGTCCCGGGACAGGGGATATACGCAGTATTTT.